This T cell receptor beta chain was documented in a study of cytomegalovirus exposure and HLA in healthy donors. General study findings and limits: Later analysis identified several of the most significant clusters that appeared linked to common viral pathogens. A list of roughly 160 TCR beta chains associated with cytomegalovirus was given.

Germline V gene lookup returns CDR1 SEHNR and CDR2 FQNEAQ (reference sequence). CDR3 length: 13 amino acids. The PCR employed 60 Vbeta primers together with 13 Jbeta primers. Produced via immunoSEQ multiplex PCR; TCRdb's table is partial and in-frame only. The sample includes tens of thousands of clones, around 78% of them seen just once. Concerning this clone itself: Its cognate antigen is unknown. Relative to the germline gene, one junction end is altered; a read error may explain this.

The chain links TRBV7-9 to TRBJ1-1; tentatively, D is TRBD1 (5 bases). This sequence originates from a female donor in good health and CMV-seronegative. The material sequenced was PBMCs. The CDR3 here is CSSSSQGGAEAFF. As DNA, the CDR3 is TGTTCCAGCAGCTCGCAGGGAGGGGCTGAAGCTTTCTTT.